Listed below are T cell receptor beta chains from one sample, sequenced in a study of breast tumors, draining lymph nodes, adjacent tissues. TCRdb used MiXCR to reprocess the multiplex PCR reads, holding one entry per CDR3 protein. Among about 100,000 distinct CDR3 sequences listed, roughly 20% were seen once. Sequencing input: axillary lymph node tissue. These receptors were collected from a female donor with breast cancer. Some clones in this sample may be carry-over from other donors' samples. Both conserved end residues are part of each CDR3. Fields, in order: J gene, V gene, CDR3 protein.

TRBJ2-7 TRBV3-1 CASSQGLPSIYEQYF
TRBJ2-1 TRBV2 CASSETSPYNEQFF
TRBJ1-6 TRBV16 CASSPNRGRNSPLHF
TRBJ1-2 TRBV20-1 CSGEWGFYGYTF
TRBJ2-7 TRBV7-8 CASSLGVPSGRAGSYEQYF
TRBJ1-2 TRBV9 CASSAHYGYTF
TRBJ2-7 TRBV28 CASSRLAGGPYEQYF
TRBJ2-7 TRBV5-8 CASKGQGDLEQYF
TRBJ2-1 TRBV6-5 CASSRLGHLSYNEQFF
TRBJ2-1 TRBV7-2 CASSYLLGYEQFF
TRBJ2-1 TRBV19 CASRITSGGVYNEQFF
TRBJ1-2 TRBV13 CASGLRGPNYGYTF
TRBJ2-3 TRBV5-1 CASSLFAEGADTQYF